These T cell receptor beta chains were read from a single sample in a study of cytomegalovirus exposure and HLA in healthy donors. Clones were read by immunoSEQ multiplex PCR, and TCRdb kept only the in-frame ones, dropping some. The sample gives tens of thousands of clones, 75% to 85% of which show up once; over 1.1% is in the top ten. Sequencing used PBMCs. The receptors originated from a female donor in good health and CMV-seronegative. Both conserved end residues are part of each CDR3.

V gene: TRBV4-3
CDR3 protein: CASSLQDRGGTGELFF

V gene: TRBV2
CDR3 protein: CANSEAAALYTF

V gene: TRBV7-7
CDR3 protein: CASSRQLQETQYF

V gene: TRBV9
CDR3 protein: CASSVDGGSIEQFF

V gene: TRBV6-5
CDR3 protein: CATKGHSGVTDTQYF

V gene: TRBV29-1
CDR3 protein: CSALNRVGYGYTF

V gene: TRBV7-9
CDR3 protein: CASSLGDRAPNTEAFF

V gene: TRBV9
CDR3 protein: CASSVSPRNTEAFF

V gene: TRBV19
CDR3 protein: CASRGLTSNTEAFF

V gene: TRBV4-1
CDR3 protein: CASSLFEELPPEGGYTF

V gene: TRBV2
CDR3 protein: CASSLAGGYNEQFF

V gene: TRBV7-9
CDR3 protein: CASSHSSICEQYF

V gene: TRBV7-2
CDR3 protein: CASSEANYGYTF

V gene: TRBV7-2
CDR3 protein: CASSLNPTDYGYTF

V gene: TRBV6-5
CDR3 protein: CASRPQGASMEKLFF

V gene: TRBV11-1
CDR3 protein: CASSGTDGGAIEAFF

V gene: TRBV2
CDR3 protein: CASSGDLDSYEQYF

V gene: TRBV7-6
CDR3 protein: CASSLEAGASYNEQFF

V gene: TRBV6-5
CDR3 protein: CASRTGGGEQYF

V gene: TRBV7-9
CDR3 protein: CASSPFSARQGYEQYF

V gene: TRBV15
CDR3 protein: CATSSLDWAGEQYF

V gene: TRBV19
CDR3 protein: CASSIGQAYASYGYTF

V gene: TRBV30
CDR3 protein: CAWNAGEYYGYTF